This T cell receptor (beta chain) is from a study of cytomegalovirus exposure and HLA in healthy donors. Regarding the study as a whole: Roughly 170 TCR beta chains were listed as cytomegalovirus-associated.

The PCR employed 60 Vbeta primers together with 13 Jbeta primers. Profiling relied on immunoSEQ multiplex PCR, and the TCRdb table lists in-frame clones only, not all of them. The sample has over 150,000 clones, approximately 78% seen once. The CDR3 is 11 residues long. Germline CDR1 is SGHTA and CDR2 is FQGNSA. Trimming removed 4 bases at V and 2 bases at J, with 3 bases between. Comments on this clone: Its antigen is not identified.

This chain uses TRBV7-2 with TRBJ2-7, with unresolved D. The specimen was PBMCs. The receptor's source is a woman aged 50 to 65 in good health and CMV-seropositive. CDR3 nucleotide sequence: TGTGCCAGCAGCTCCGCCTACGAGCAGTACTTC. Translation: CASSSAYEQYF. The full variable domain, with the rest looked up from reference TRBV7-2 and TRBJ2-7, is GAGVSQSPSNKVTEKGKDVELRCDPISGHTALYWYRQSLGQGLEFLIYFQGNSAPDKSGLPSDRFSAERTGGSVSTLTIQRTQQEDSAVYLCASSSAYEQYFGPGTRLTVT.